A single sample is the source of the 11 T cell receptor beta chains below, sequenced in a study of cytomegalovirus exposure and HLA in healthy donors. PCR involved 60 Vbeta and 13 Jbeta primers. Produced via immunoSEQ multiplex PCR; TCRdb's table is partial and in-frame only. Its clone listing holds 200,000 or so clones. Sequenced material: PBMCs. Every receptor here comes from a boy aged 10-17 years in good health and CMV-seronegative.

The chain has TRBV11-3 and TRBJ2-2; D not resolved. The CDR3 has 12 amino acids. V gave up 5 bases and J gave up 11 bases, with 12 bases separating them. Germline assignment: CDR1 SGHNT and CDR2 YENEEA. In DNA form, the CDR3 reads TGTGCCAGCAGCGGAGACTCTTACGAGCTGTTTTTT. Amino acid sequence: CASSGDSYELFF.

The J gene is TRBJ1-4, the V gene TRBV28; maybe TRBD1 (6 bases). V was pared by 10 bases and J by 5 bases, with 17 bases between. The CDR3 totals 14 residues. Germline values: CDR1 MDHEN, CDR2 SYDVKM. Here the CDR3 reads CATLRAGANEKLFF. The CDR3, as DNA: TGTGCCACACTCCGGGCAGGGGCAAATGAAAAACTGTTTTTT.

This rearrangement joins TRBV19 to TRBJ2-2, with a tentative D call TRBD1 (6 bases). Per the germline V gene, CDR1 is LNHDA and CDR2 is SQIVND (reference sequence). V lost 6 bases and J lost 2, with 16 bases in between. This CDR3 comprises 16 residues. This CDR3 reads CASSLKGTPNTGELFF. The CDR3 coding sequence is TGTGCCAGTAGCCTCAAAGGGACACCTAACACCGGGGAGCTGTTTTTT.

The chain joins TRBV7-8 to TRBJ2-5; D unresolved. The J call is doubtful: the DNA matches TRBJ2-7 better. The germline gives CDR1 SGHVS, CDR2 FQNEAQ. The CDR3 contains 15 residues. As DNA, the CDR3 is TGTGCCAGCAGCCGCTCATGGGCCGCCGCGTACGAGCAGTACTTC. As protein: CASSRSWAAAYEQYF.

The chain joins TRBV5-1 to TRBJ1-6; 9 bases are shared with TRBD1. The CDR3 is 16 amino acids. Germline V lookup: CDR1 SGHRS, CDR2 YFSETQ. The J segment lost 7 bases and the V segment lost 2 bases, leaving 7 bases of the junction unmatched. The CDR3 here is CASSLLIQGANSPLHF. The CDR3, as DNA: TGCGCCAGCAGCTTATTGATACAGGGGGCCAATTCACCCCTCCACTTT.

V usage is TRBV5-1 and J usage is TRBJ2-2; D is possibly TRBD1 (6 bases). CDR3 length: 14 amino acids. Trimming pared 3 bases from V and 9 bases from J, leaving 15 bases between. Germline V gene data show CDR1 as SGHRS and CDR2 as YFSETQ. The chain's CDR3 is CASSWAGDEWELFF. The DNA for the CDR3 is TGCGCCAGCAGCTGGGCAGGGGATGAGTGGGAGCTGTTTTTT.

V and J are TRBV19 and TRBJ2-7; the D gene is possibly TRBD1 (6 bases). Germline assignment: CDR1 LNHDA and CDR2 SQIVND (reference sequence). This CDR3 is built from 14 residues. The germline V and J ends were trimmed by 5 bases and 6 bases, with 17 bases remaining between them. Written as DNA, the CDR3 is TGTGCCAGTAGTGGGGGCGTCTTGGGTAGCGAGCAGTACTTC. It codes for CASSGGVLGSEQYF.

This rearrangement joins TRBV7-9 to TRBJ2-7; 8 nucleotides line up with TRBD1. The CDR3 contains 16 residues. Germline CDR1 and CDR2: SEHNR and FQNEAQ (reference sequence). The trim removed 1 base at V and 6 bases at J, leaving 11 bases unmatched. CDR3 sequence: CASSLVAGGGLGEQYF. The CDR3 DNA sequence: TGTGCCAGCAGCTTAGTGGCAGGGGGCGGTTTAGGCGAGCAGTACTTC. The whole variable domain, remainder taken from reference TRBV7-9 and TRBJ2-7, is DTGVSQNPRHKITKRGQNVTFRCDPISEHNRLYWYRQTLGQGPEFLTYFQNEAQLEKSRLLSDRFSAERPKGSFSTLEIQRTEQGDSAMYLCASSLVAGGGLGEQYFGPGTRLTVT.

This sequence joins TRBV4-1 and TRBJ2-7, with TRBD2 matching over 7 bases. V shed 10 bases and J 1 base; nucleotides not matched to a gene: 10. Per the germline V gene, CDR1 is MGHRA and CDR2 is YSYEKL. The CDR3 runs to 14 residues. The chain's CDR3 is CATSQRDGSYEQYF. The CDR3 DNA reads as TGCGCCACCTCACAGCGGGACGGGTCCTACGAGCAGTACTTC.

J is TRBJ2-3 and V is TRBV7-2, with D unclear. Trimming pared 5 bases from V and 0 bases from J, leaving 9 bases between. CDR3 length: 14 residues. Germline CDR1 is SGHTA and CDR2 is FQGNSA. CDR3 region: CASSATESTDTQYF. The CDR3 DNA sequence: TGTGCCAGCAGCGCCACAGAGAGCACAGATACGCAGTATTTT. The whole variable domain, filled in from reference TRBV7-2 and TRBJ2-3, reads GAGVSQSPSNKVTEKGKDVELRCDPISGHTALYWYRQSLGQGLEFLIYFQGNSAPDKSGLPSDRFSAERTGGSVSTLTIQRTQQEDSAVYLCASSATESTDTQYFGPGTRLTVL.

V usage is TRBV2 and J usage is TRBJ2-5; a weak D match, TRBD2 (5 bases). Trimming took 7 bases from V and 1 from J, leaving 19 bases between them. CDR3 length: 16 residues. Germline V gene data show CDR1 as SNHLY and CDR2 as FYNNEI. CDR3 region: CASKTLLFSGQETQYF. Here the CDR3 DNA reads TGTGCCAGCAAAACACTATTATTCAGCGGCCAAGAGACCCAGTACTTC.